The 23 T cell receptor beta chains presented below share a single source sample, sequenced in a study of regulatory T cells in long-lasting Graves disease. The sample's time point: newly diagnosed GD, antithyroid drugs for less than 3 months. RNA isolated from PBMCs was used to make the TCR library. CDR3 regions were amplified by Arm-PCR using iRepertoire HTBI primers to build TCR beta libraries. TCRdb called the multiplex PCR reads again in MiXCR, with one record for every CDR3 protein. The table lists a few hundred thousand distinct CDR3 sequences, approximately 15% of them singletons. These sequences were also reported in another study, on T cells in Graves' hyperthyroidism and ophthalmopathy.

The material sequenced was peripheral blood mononuclear cells (PBMCs), taken at new diagnosis, from a patient treated with antithyroid drugs. These receptors were collected from a woman between 40 and 55 years old with Graves disease.

The chain joins TRBV6-2 or TRBV6-3 to TRBJ2-1; TRBD1 matches at 9 bases. CDR1 is MNHEY and CDR2 is SVGEGT in the germline V gene. J gave up 5 bases and V 1 base, and 3 bases lay outside the gene matches. The CDR3 has 15 residues. CDR3 protein: CASSYWDRVNNEQFF. CDR3 nucleotide sequence: TGTGCCAGCAGTTACTGGGACAGGGTGAACAATGAGCAGTTCTTC.

This rearrangement joins TRBV20-1 to TRBJ2-7; 7 bases align to TRBD1. Germline V gene data show CDR1 as DFQATT and CDR2 as SNEGSKA (reference sequence). CDR3 length: 12 amino acids. The ends lost 5 bases at V and 3 bases at J; junction bases unmatched: 4. The CDR3 loop is CSARGQDYEQYF. In DNA, the CDR3 is TGCAGTGCTCGCGGACAGGACTACGAGCAGTACTTC.

This clonotype was counted at least ten times. The rearrangement links TRBV28 to TRBJ2-5; D uncertain. Trimming shortened V by 4 bases and J by 1 base, and 10 bases separated the two germline ends. Germline lookup yields CDR1 MDHEN and CDR2 SYDVKM. The CDR3 extends over 14 amino acids. CDR3 nucleotide sequence: TGTGCCAGCAGTTCGAGAGTGGCCCAAGAGACCCAGTACTTC. Translated: CASSSRVAQETQYF. The full variable domain, its missing parts supplied by reference TRBV28 and TRBJ2-5, is DVKVTQSSRYLVKRTGEKVFLECVQDMDHENMFWYRQDPGLGLRLIYFSYDVKMKEKGDIPEGYSVSREKKERFSLILESASTNQTSMYLCASSSRVAQETQYFGPGTRLLVL.

This clonotype was seen only a few times. The chain is built from TRBV6-5 and TRBJ1-1, with no clear D. From germline, CDR1 is MNHEY and CDR2 SVGAGI. The CDR3 loop spans 13 amino acids. V lost 3 bases to trimming and J lost 3 bases, with 8 bases between them. CDR3 sequence: CASSYWADTEAFF. CDR3 DNA sequence: TGTGCCAGCAGTTATTGGGCGGACACTGAAGCTTTCTTT.

This clonotype occurred a few times. The germline gene is not matched at one end of the junction; a read error may be the cause. This chain connects TRBV3-1 to TRBJ1-4, with D maybe TRBD1 (5 bases). Per germline, CDR1 LGHDT and CDR2 YNNKEL (reference sequence). There are 13 residues in the CDR3. The CDR3 reads CASGQVDTEKLFF. CDR3 nucleotides: TGTGCCAGCGGCCAAGTGGACACTGAAAAACTGTTTTTT.

This clonotype occurred many times. This rearrangement joins TRBV20-1 to TRBJ2-3; tentatively, D is TRBD2 (6 bases). The germline V gene encodes CDR1 DFQATT and CDR2 SNEGSKA (reference sequence). The CDR3 runs to 14 residues. V lost 2 bases, J lost 2 bases, and 11 bases lay in between. The CDR3 spells CSARLPSDTDTQYF. DNA for the CDR3: TGCAGTGCTAGACTCCCTAGCGACACAGATACGCAGTATTTT.

This clonotype was detected ten times or more. This chain links TRBV6-1 with TRBJ2-5, with a possible D match to TRBD1 (6 bases). The CDR3 runs to 14 residues. The V end lost 6 bases, the J end lost 2 bases, and 13 bases lay between the germline ends. CDR1 and CDR2 from the germline V gene are MNHNS and SASEGT. CDR3 sequence: CASRPWTDQETQYF. The CDR3 DNA follows: TGTGCCAGCAGACCTTGGACAGATCAAGAGACCCAGTACTTC.

This clonotype was seen many times. The chain links TRBV27 to TRBJ2-7; 10 bases are shared with TRBD2. Trimming at V came to 2 bases and at J to 3 bases, leaving 7 bases not matched to a gene. The germline CDR1 and CDR2 sequences are MNHEY and SMNVEV (reference sequence). This CDR3 has 16 residues. The DNA for the CDR3 is TGTGCCAGCAGTTTAACGGGACTAGCGTACTACTACGAGCAGTACTTC. Translated, it gives CASSLTGLAYYYEQYF.

The chain has TRBV15 and TRBJ2-1, with 9 bases aligning to TRBD1. The CDR3 is 15 amino acids. The V and J ends lost 3 bases and 8 bases, in that order; junction bases with no gene match: 8. Germline assignment: CDR1 LNHNV and CDR2 YYDKDF (reference sequence). CDR3 loop: CATSSRDRGGHEQFF. The CDR3 region has the DNA TGTGCCACCAGCAGCCGAGACAGGGGGGGGCATGAGCAGTTCTTC.

This clonotype was detected ten times or more. The chain recombines TRBV12-3 or TRBV12-4 with TRBJ1-4; D remains unclear. Trimming stripped 3 bases from V and 5 bases from J, with 7 bases between. The CDR3 is 13 residues long. The CDR3 is CASSFGRNEKLFF. In DNA form, the CDR3 reads TGTGCCAGCAGTTTTGGAAGAAATGAAAAACTGTTTTTT.

Many counts were recorded for this clonotype. The chain uses TRBV12-3 or TRBV12-4 and TRBJ2-1; D perhaps matches TRBD2 (5 bases). This CDR3 has 16 residues. The V end lost 4 bases, the J end lost 1 base, and 14 bases lay between the germline ends. This chain's CDR3 is CASSSKDFSSYNEQFF. CDR3 DNA sequence: TGTGCCAGCAGTTCAAAGGACTTTAGTTCCTACAATGAGCAGTTCTTC.

CDR3 residues: CSARDPRTSGRARNTGELFF. The CDR3 nucleotides are TGCAGTGCTAGAGATCCCCGGACTAGCGGGAGGGCCCGGAACACCGGGGAGCTGTTTTTT. This chain uses TRBV20-1 with TRBJ2-2; 15 nucleotides agree with TRBD2. The germline CDR1 and CDR2 sequences are DFQATT and SNEGSKA (reference sequence). The CDR3 loop spans 20 amino acids. V was clipped by 0 bases and J by 1 base; unmatched bases: 9.

At least ten counts were recorded for this clonotype. The chain couples TRBV9 to TRBJ2-7; the match to TRBD2 covers 12 bases. Looked up from germline, CDR1 is SGDLS and CDR2 is YYNGEE. The CDR3 is 15 amino acids. With 1 base clipped from V and 7 bases from J, the junction kept 6 bases outside the gene matches. The CDR3 DNA reads as TGTGCCAGCAGCGTAACGACTAGCGGGAGTGGTGAGCAGTACTTC. Its translation: CASSVTTSGSGEQYF.

This clonotype was found many times. This rearrangement joins TRBV27 to TRBJ2-7; 12 bases line up with TRBD1. The V segment lost 5 bases and the J segment 5 bases; nucleotides outside the gene matches: 4. This CDR3 has 14 residues. Germline V gene data show CDR1 as MNHEY and CDR2 as SMNVEV (reference sequence). The CDR3 loop reads CASSMGTGGHEQYF. Here the CDR3 DNA reads TGTGCCAGCAGTATGGGGACAGGGGGCCACGAGCAGTACTTC.

This clonotype was recorded at least ten times. This chain joins TRBV28 and TRBJ1-6, with D unclear. V lost 5 bases and J lost 9, with 17 bases in between. CDR1 and CDR2 (germline): MDHEN, SYDVKM. CDR3 length: 15 amino acids. In DNA form, the CDR3 reads TGTGCCAGCAGTCCCCGGACTGGACTTGGTTCACCCCTCCACTTT. Translating it yields CASSPRTGLGSPLHF.

About this clonotype: A much larger clone differs by one base, so this may be a read error. The chain links TRBV3-1 to TRBJ1-6, with a possible D match to TRBD1 (5 bases). The CDR3 has 14 residues. Germline CDR1 is LGHDT and CDR2 is YNNKEL (reference sequence). The CDR3 DNA reads as TGTGCCAGCAGCCAAGGCGGGGGGATAACACCCCTCCGCTTT. It is translated as CASSQGGGITPLRF.

Regarding this clonotype: A single base separates this from a much larger clone, so it may be a read error. The rearrangement links TRBV7-9 to TRBJ1-2; D unclear. Germline-derived CDR1 and CDR2 are SEHNR and FQNEAQ (reference sequence). The length of the CDR3 is 13 residues. The CDR3 nucleotides are TGTGCCGGCAGCTTAGCCATTGTCGATGGCTACACCTTC. Its protein product is CAGSLAIVDGYTF.

This clonotype was recorded at least ten times. The genes are TRBV19 and TRBJ1-4; D is ambiguous. The CDR3 sequence is 12 residues long. CDR1 LNHDA and CDR2 SQIVND come from the germline V gene (reference sequence). V lost 4 bases to trimming and J lost 7 bases, with 7 bases between them. The CDR3 coding sequence is TGTGCCAGTAGTAGAGTGGGTGAAAAACTGTTTTTT. Its protein is CASSRVGEKLFF.

The sample holds many counts of this clonotype. This chain connects TRBV27 to TRBJ1-6; 7 positions match TRBD1. The germline gives CDR1 MNHEY, CDR2 SMNVEV (reference sequence). With V trimmed by 3 bases and J by 7 bases, 3 bases remained unmatched. CDR3 size: 14 residues. In nucleotides, the CDR3 is TGTGCCAGCAGTTTGCGGACAGGCAATTCACCCCTCCACTTT. Protein: CASSLRTGNSPLHF.

This clonotype was seen only a few times. The chain recombines TRBV6-7 with TRBJ2-3; 14 bases match TRBD2. TRBV6-7 is an ORF for which the function is uncertain. CDR3 size: 18 residues. The V segment lost 5 bases and the J segment 2 bases; nucleotides outside the gene matches: 9. The CDR3 is CASSLRTSGRRDTDTQYF. The CDR3 nucleotides read TGTGCCAGCAGTCTCCGGACTAGCGGGAGGAGAGACACAGATACGCAGTATTTT.

The chain recombines TRBV24-1 with TRBJ2-7; TRBD2 matches at 12 bases. The CDR3 extends over 16 amino acids. The V segment lost 3 bases and the J segment 2 bases; nucleotides outside the gene matches: 4. In germline, CDR1 is KGHDR, CDR2 SFDVKD. For the CDR3, the DNA is TGTGCCACCAGTGATGGGACTAGCGGGTATACCTACGAGCAGTACTTC. The encoded protein is CATSDGTSGYTYEQYF.

This clonotype has ten or more counts. The V and J genes are TRBV12-3 or TRBV12-4 and TRBJ1-2, with D perhaps matching TRBD1 (6 bases). The CDR3 totals 11 residues. V dropped 8 bases and J dropped 9 bases, with 13 bases sitting between them. The CDR3 bases are TGTGCCAGCTCAAGGGGGGAGAGCTACACCTTC. Translating it yields CASSRGESYTF.

At least ten counts were recorded for this clonotype. The V call is TRBV5-1, the J call TRBJ2-3; 8 nucleotides line up with TRBD2. The CDR3 is 16 residues long. The J segment lost 4 bases and the V segment lost 3 bases, leaving 10 bases of the junction unmatched. Germline assignment: CDR1 SGHRS and CDR2 YFSETQ. CDR3 sequence (DNA): TGCGCCAGCAGCTCCACCTGGACTAGCTCCTCAGATACGCAGTATTTT. This codes for CASSSTWTSSSDTQYF.